This T cell receptor beta chain derives from a study of blood T cell repertoires in COVID-19. Clones were read by immunoSEQ multiplex PCR, and TCRdb kept only the in-frame ones, dropping some. The top ten clones hold approximately 35% of a sample with over 60,000 clones, 85% to 90% of them seen once. The V end lost 1 base, the J end lost 7 bases, and 22 bases lay between the germline ends. The germline CDR1 and CDR2 sequences are LGHDT and YNNKEL (reference sequence). This CDR3 has 18 amino acids. The sequence derives from an elderly woman with active or convalescent COVID-19. The source material was peripheral blood. The J gene is TRBJ2-2, the V gene TRBV3-1 (or the pseudogene TRBV3-2), with D possibly being TRBD2 (5 bases). In DNA form, the CDR3 reads TGTGCCAGCAGCCAAGTTATGGTGAGGGCGGCTGAGGGCGGGGAGCTGTTTTTT. It is translated as CASSQVMVRAAEGGELFF.